What follows describes a single T cell receptor (beta chain). These data are taken from a study of blood T cell repertoires in COVID-19. Study information: PBMCs, B-cell-depleted T cells, or T cells were the source of the cDNA or gDNA that made up the material.

Authors' analysis steps: Nucleated cell number was recorded as an estimate derived from reference gene primer amplification. Using immunoSEQ multiplex PCR, the repertoire was profiled, and TCRdb retains in-frame clones only, with some absent. Clone size and the V and J calls come from that table; the DNA yielded D and trimming. The data show about 95,000 clones, roughly 80% seen once. V shed 4 bases and J 4 bases; nucleotides not matched to a gene: 4. The CDR3 loop spans 16 amino acids. Germline values: CDR1 SGHDT, CDR2 YYEEEE. This receptor was taken from a human donor in a cohort sampled during active COVID-19. The chain uses TRBV5-6 and TRBJ2-1; 14 nucleotides align to TRBD2. Sequencing input: peripheral blood. CDR3 residues: CASSLRTSGGYNEQFF. The CDR3 DNA reads TGTGCCAGCAGCCTCAGGACTAGCGGGGGGTACAATGAGCAGTTCTTC.